Below, one T cell receptor (beta chain) is given with its context. The antigen is not known. Germline assignment: CDR1 MGHRA and CDR2 YSYEKL. The CDR3 runs 15 residues. Trimming shortened V by 0 bases and J by 5 bases, and 11 bases separated the two germline ends. The assay was immunoSEQ multiplex PCR, and TCRdb's table has in-frame clones only and misses some. Here the sample spans more than 90,000 clones, approximately 88% being singletons. The data derive from a study of T cell responses to AZD1222 COVID-19 vaccine. Findings and limits, study-wide: After two AZD1222 doses, spike-specific TCR breadth and depth rose versus day 0. Most donors were white British, females outnumbered males, and clonal diversity was possibly underestimated.

The chain is built from TRBV4-1 and TRBJ2-4, with TRBD1 as a possible D gene (6 bases). The sequence derives from an adult who received the AZD1222 COVID-19 vaccine. The sample consisted of peripheral blood, taken 28 days after the second AZD1222 dose. The CDR3 sequence: CASSQDSRTENIQYF. Here the CDR3 DNA reads TGCGCCAGCAGCCAAGATAGCCGGACAGAAAACATTCAGTACTTC.